This TCR beta chain was sequenced in a study of shared clonotypes between healthy human individuals. Trimming left V 7 bases short and J 1 base short, with 7 bases between. CDR3 size: 12 residues. The germline V gene encodes CDR1 SGHDT and CDR2 YYEEEE. TCRdb keeps only in-frame clones here, not all; method: immunoSEQ multiplex PCR. The sample has millions of clones; around nine tenths are singletons. Sequenced sample: naive CD4+ T cells sorted from blood. Subset here: CD45RA+ positively selected. V is TRBV5-6 and J is TRBJ2-3; D gene ambiguous. The clonotype was recovered from a young man in good health. The CDR3 reads CASSGGTDTQYF. CDR3 nucleotide sequence: TGTGCCAGCTCTGGGGGCACAGATACGCAGTATTTT.